This T cell receptor (beta chain) was identified in a study of CD8+CD57+ T cells in acquired aplastic anemia (dated by TCRdb to the late 2010s). Notes on the research overall: Extracted DNA from sorted CD4+ and CD8+ cells averaged approximately 3 ug, ranging from 0.2 to 27.4 ug. A CD8+CD57+ expansion meant a frequency higher than the mean frequency seen in healthy subjects.

Flow cytometry had shown CD8+CD57+ cell expansion in the patients selected for sequencing. All patients had severe acquired aplastic anemia diagnosed by International Study of Aplastic Anemia and Agranulocytosis and Camitta criteria. Patients had received no therapy at the time of blood sampling. In the study, sorted CD4+ and CD8+ blood T cells from patients with severe aplastic anemia and from healthy subjects underwent deep sequencing of TCR repertoires. In the USA, patient enrollment took place under clinicaltrials.gov protocols 00001620, 01623167, 00001397, 00071045, 00081523 and 00961064. Ficoll-Paque density gradient centrifugation was used to isolate peripheral blood mononuclear cells. Before DNA extraction, CD4+ and CD8+ T cells were sorted with FACS or magnetic beads. Profiling of TCR beta VDJ combinations and CDR3 sequences used genomic DNA as the template. An Illumina HiSeq 2000 was the platform used for TCR repertoire sequencing. On the study's bioinformatics: TRBV/TRBJ rearrangement plots, CDR3 size and DJ length profiles, and Simpson's diversity index were used to evaluate the repertoires. The most abundant DNA sequence in the deep sequencing data was defined as the immunodominant clone. CDR3 amino acid sequences were screened for sharing across subjects and were compared with published repertoires and the VDJdb database. TCRdb passed the public sequencing reads through fastp at Q25 and MiXCR, retaining productive beta sequences. Every entry covers one CDR3 protein and lists the most common genes and DNA from its rows. The V and J calls come from TCRdb's annotation, not from the publication. In this sample the table shows some 180,000 distinct CDR3 sequences, roughly 65% of which occur a single time. Under 45% of the sample lies in the top ten.

As for this clonotype: It lacks a known antigen. Base quality data are lacking; no much larger clone is found one base away.

V drops 6 bases and J drops 3 bases, leaving 14 bases in between. The CDR3 contains 14 residues, cysteine and phenylalanine counted. The CDR3 DNA has 42 bases and is translated from base 1. What the authors observed across the whole study: No significant difference in CD8+ Simpson's diversity was found between patients and healthy controls (P=0.060). Approximately 27 CD8+ CDR3 sequences were found in both patients and controls but appeared to be highly expressed in patients and within the immunodominant clones of the patients.

The chain is made from TRBV12-3 or TRBV12-4 and TRBJ1-1; TRBD1 is possibly the D segment (5 matching bases). This sequence originates from a human donor with aplastic anemia. Sequencing used sorted CD4+, CD8+, or CD8+CD57+ T cells (not recorded which) from PBMCs. CDR3 loop: CASSRGHLHTEAFF. The sequenced DNA: TGTGCCAGCAGCCGAGGACACCTGCACACTGAAGCTTTCTTT.